This entry features one T cell receptor beta chain sequence. Its cognate antigen is unknown. For every donor, a draw yielded around 10 milliliters of peripheral blood. The record originates from a study of blood T cells in healthy people across ages. Study-wide results and limits: It was not possible, with unsorted PBMCs, to conclusively compare naive and antigen-experienced cells. Investigators viewed diversity estimates from one million T cells as underestimates, the study reported.

The second PCR ran roughly 6 to 11 cycles with a sample-barcoded 5' primer and J-beta primers. TCRdb re-derived calls from the 5' RACE reads in MiXCR, one entry per CDR3 protein. The data contain 550,000 to 800,000 distinct CDR3 sequences, around 21% of them seen just once; the ten biggest clones take up roughly 3.6%. The CDR3 runs to 14 residues. The V gene end was trimmed by 10 bases and the J gene end by 2 bases; junction bases not matched to a gene: 8. From germline, CDR1 is MDHEN and CDR2 SYDVKM. The TCR originated in a man between 65 and 85 years old in good health. Sequencing input: blood. The chain uses TRBV28 and TRBJ1-1; 9 positions match TRBD1. The CDR3 loop reads CATAGQGLNTEAFF. The CDR3 coding sequence is TGTGCCACTGCCGGACAGGGGCTTAACACTGAAGCTTTCTTT. Full variable domain (missing parts from reference TRBV28 and TRBJ1-1): DVKVTQSSRYLVKRTGEKVFLECVQDMDHENMFWYRQDPGLGLRLIYFSYDVKMKEKGDIPEGYSVSREKKERFSLILESASTNQTSMYLCATAGQGLNTEAFFGQGTRLTVV.